The 24 T cell receptor beta chains in this list originate from one sample, sequenced in a study of CD8+CD57+ T cells in acquired aplastic anemia. The template for TCR beta VDJ and CDR3 sequence profiling was genomic DNA. Using its own MiXCR run on the reads, TCRdb lists one record per CDR3 protein. The top ten hold 25% to 40% of the sample, which has 150,000 to 200,000 distinct CDR3 sequences, more than 40% seen once. The patients chosen for sequencing had shown expansion of CD8+CD57+ cells (detected by flow cytometry). Input material: sorted CD4+, CD8+, or CD8+CD57+ T cells (not recorded which) from PBMCs. These TCRs come from a human donor with aplastic anemia.

This clonotype was found a few times. The genes are TRBV19 and TRBJ2-5, with D tentatively TRBD1 or TRBD2 (5 bases each). This CDR3 is 11 amino acids long. V was clipped by 7 bases and J by 4 bases, with 7 bases between them. Germline CDR1 is LNHDA and CDR2 is SQIVND (reference sequence). The CDR3 nucleotides read TGTGCCAGTACCGGGACAGAGACCCAGTACTTC. Its translation: CASTGTETQYF.

This clonotype was recorded at least ten times. The chain links TRBV13 to TRBJ2-2; D is undetermined. This CDR3 has 11 residues. Germline loops: CDR1 PRHDT, CDR2 FYEKMQ (reference sequence). V was trimmed by 7 bases and J by 8 bases, leaving 8 bases between them. The CDR3 is CASTLRGELFF. In nucleotides, the CDR3 is TGTGCCAGCACCCTGAGAGGGGAGCTGTTTTTT.

The chain links TRBV5-1 to TRBJ2-3; tentatively, D is TRBD2 (5 bases). CDR3 size: 14 residues. Trimming left V 3 bases short and J 1 base short, with 9 bases between. Germline CDR1 reads SGHRS; CDR2 reads YFSETQ. The CDR3 sequence is CASSSGGRTDTQYF. As DNA, the CDR3 is TGCGCCAGCAGCTCAGGAGGACGCACAGATACGCAGTATTTT.

A note on this clonotype: The junction departs from the called germline gene at one end, perhaps through a read error. This chain joins TRBV9 and TRBJ2-5, with 7 bases fitting TRBD1. The CDR3 has 14 amino acids. The germline gives CDR1 SGDLS, CDR2 YYNGEE. CDR3 sequence (DNA): TGTACCAGCAGCCCGGGGACAGCGAGCCCTGCCCAGTACTTC. It is translated as CTSSPGTASPAQYF.

The chain couples TRBV19 to TRBJ2-7; 8 bases match TRBD1. The V segment lost 6 bases and the J segment 2 bases; nucleotides outside the gene matches: 6. Germline V gene lookup returns CDR1 LNHDA and CDR2 SQIVND (reference sequence). This CDR3 contains 14 residues. CDR3 in amino acids: CASSRAGGPYEQYF. CDR3 coding DNA: TGTGCCAGTAGCCGGGCAGGGGGCCCCTACGAGCAGTACTTC.

V gene TRBV7-9 combines with J gene TRBJ1-2, with unresolved D. Germline V lookup: CDR1 SEHNR, CDR2 FQNEAQ (reference sequence). This CDR3 is built from 13 residues. Trimming left V 5 bases short and J 3 bases short, with 10 bases between. CDR3 bases: TGTGCCAGCAGCCTGGACCGCCACTATGGCTACACCTTC. This gives the protein CASSLDRHYGYTF.

J is TRBJ2-1 and V is TRBV10-3; a weak D match, TRBD2 (5 bases). Per the germline V gene, CDR1 is ENHRY and CDR2 is SYGVKD. Between the trimmed V and J ends, which lost 6 bases and 9 bases, there was a span of 21 bases. This CDR3 is built from 15 residues. CDR3 residues: CAISQDREVRTEQFF. The CDR3 nucleotides are TGTGCCATCAGCCAGGACCGGGAAGTAAGGACTGAGCAGTTCTTC.

This clonotype turned up a few times. The chain combines TRBV10-3 with TRBJ2-1; 10 bases agree with TRBD2. Trimming cost V 4 bases and J 2 bases; bases outside gene matches: 5. Germline assignment: CDR1 ENHRY and CDR2 SYGVKD. This CDR3 is 16 amino acids long. CDR3 DNA: TGTGCCATCAGTGGCTCTAGCGGGGGCGCCTACAATGAGCAGTTCTTC. This gives the protein CAISGSSGGAYNEQFF.

The table lists this clonotype with many counts. The genes are TRBV20-1 and TRBJ2-7; 9 positions agree with TRBD1. CDR1 and CDR2 from the germline V gene are DFQATT and SNEGSKA (reference sequence). This CDR3 has 13 residues. J gave up 4 bases and V 5 bases, and 6 bases lay outside the gene matches. The CDR3 DNA reads as TGCAGTGCTCAGTGGACAGGGGCTTACGAGCAGTACTTC. It encodes CSAQWTGAYEQYF.

This chain uses TRBV5-1 with TRBJ2-7; the match to TRBD1 covers 7 bases. With 3 bases clipped from V and 6 bases from J, the junction kept 6 bases outside the gene matches. Germline values: CDR1 SGHRS, CDR2 YFSETQ. The CDR3 sequence is 13 residues long. The CDR3 spells CASSSHDRVEQYF. The CDR3 DNA reads TGCGCCAGCAGCTCCCACGACAGGGTCGAGCAGTACTTC.

The chain uses TRBV7-6 and TRBJ2-6; possible D gene TRBD1, 5 bases. With 5 bases removed from V and 0 bases from J, the gap between germline ends came to 17 bases. The CDR3 runs 18 residues. In germline, CDR1 is SGHVS, CDR2 FNYEAQ. CDR3 nucleotides: TGTGCCAGCAGCCGAGACAGCTACCCGTTCTCTGGGGCCAACGTCCTGACTTTC. This codes for CASSRDSYPFSGANVLTF. Full variable domain (rest looked up from reference TRBV7-6 and TRBJ2-6): GAGVSQSPRYKVTKRGQDVALRCDPISGHVSLYWYRQALGQGPEFLTYFNYEAQQDKSGLPNDRFSAERPEGSISTLTIQRTEQRDSAMYRCASSRDSYPFSGANVLTFGAGSRLTVL.

This clonotype was detected ten times or more. V and J are TRBV19 and TRBJ1-1; 8 bases align to TRBD1. CDR1 is LNHDA and CDR2 is SQIVND in the germline V gene (reference sequence). V trimming: 4 bases; J trimming: 4 bases; junction bases outside the gene matches: 5. The CDR3 extends over 14 amino acids. CDR3 protein: CASSSWTGSTEAFF. The CDR3 bases are TGTGCCAGTAGTAGCTGGACAGGGTCCACTGAAGCTTTCTTT.

This rearrangement joins TRBV9 to TRBJ2-7, with D perhaps TRBD1 (6 bases). Germline V gene data show CDR1 as SGDLS and CDR2 as YYNGEE. With 2 bases removed from V and 8 bases from J, the gap between germline ends came to 17 bases. This CDR3 has 14 amino acids. Here the CDR3 reads CASSVATGPGKQYF. For the CDR3, the DNA is TGTGCCAGCAGCGTGGCGACAGGCCCGGGGAAGCAGTACTTC.

This clonotype came up a few times. Here the CDR3 reads CASRPFVRINTDTQYF. Here the CDR3 DNA reads TGTGCCAGCAGACCTTTTGTGCGGATTAACACAGATACGCAGTATTTT. This chain connects TRBV2 to TRBJ2-3; the D is unclear. Trimming took 6 bases from V and 2 from J, leaving 18 bases between them. There are 16 residues in the CDR3. CDR1 and CDR2 from the germline V gene are SNHLY and FYNNEI. Filled out from reference TRBV2 and TRBJ2-3, the complete variable domain reads EPEVTQTPSHQVTQMGQEVILRCVPISNHLYFYWYRQILGQKVEFLVSFYNNEISEKSEIFDDQFSVERPDGSNFTLKIRSTKLEDSAMYFCASRPFVRINTDTQYFGPGTRLTVL.

The sample holds a few counts of this clonotype. The rearrangement links TRBV7-2 to TRBJ2-3; D tentatively fits TRBD1 or TRBD2 (5 bases each). The V gene lost 4 bases and the J gene lost 4 bases, with 9 bases spanning the gap. CDR3 size: 13 residues. Per germline, CDR1 SGHTA and CDR2 FQGNSA. CDR3 in DNA: TGTGCCAGCAGCTCGAGGGGAGCAGATACGCAGTATTTT. It is translated as CASSSRGADTQYF. Drawing the rest from reference TRBV7-2 and TRBJ2-3, the complete variable domain is GAGVSQSPSNKVTEKGKDVELRCDPISGHTALYWYRQSLGQGLEFLIYFQGNSAPDKSGLPSDRFSAERTGGSVSTLTIQRTQQEDSAVYLCASSSRGADTQYFGPGTRLTVL.

The rearrangement uses TRBV10-1 and TRBJ2-1; TRBD1 matches 9 bases. The CDR3 sequence is 12 residues long. The V and J ends lost 4 bases and 12 bases, in that order; junction bases with no gene match: 4. Germline CDR1 WNHNN, CDR2 SYGVQD (reference sequence). CDR3 in amino acids: CASSAPGQGQFF. CDR3 DNA: TGCGCCAGCAGTGCACCGGGACAGGGGCAGTTCTTC.

This clonotype has at least ten counts. The V and J genes are TRBV6-1 and TRBJ2-7; 7 bases fit TRBD1. Germline-derived CDR1 and CDR2 are MNHNS and SASEGT. The CDR3 runs to 15 residues. Losses at the gene ends were 0 bases for V and 2 bases for J; bases not matched to a gene: 4. CDR3 bases: TGTGCCAGCAGTGAAGCCGGGACAGCGACCTACGAGCAGTACTTC. This translates into CASSEAGTATYEQYF.

This chain uses TRBV5-1 with TRBJ2-1, with 11 bases matching TRBD2. This CDR3 region has 17 residues. After removal of 4 bases from V and 10 bases from J, the junction contained 16 bases not matched to a gene. CDR1 is SGHRS and CDR2 is YFSETQ in the germline V gene. CDR3 sequence reads: CASSPVVGLAALGEQFF. The CDR3 nucleotides are TGCGCCAGCAGCCCGGTAGTGGGACTAGCGGCCTTAGGCGAGCAGTTCTTC.

This clonotype was counted between two and nine times. The chain carries TRBV20-1 and TRBJ2-3; 8 bases fit TRBD2. After removal of 5 bases from V and 4 bases from J, the junction contained 11 bases not matched to a gene. The CDR3 is made up of 15 amino acids. Per the germline V gene, CDR1 is DFQATT and CDR2 is SNEGSKA (reference sequence). In DNA, the CDR3 is TGCAGTGCTCTCCCACACAGACTAGCGCCAGATACGCAGTATTTT. Protein product: CSALPHRLAPDTQYF.

V is TRBV6-4 and J is TRBJ1-2; D uncertain. Germline V gene data show CDR1 as MRHNA and CDR2 as SNTAGT. With 3 bases removed from V and 8 bases from J, the gap between germline ends came to 7 bases. The CDR3 totals 11 residues. The CDR3 DNA reads TGTGCCAGCAGTGATGGTAGGGGCTACACCTTC. Residues: CASSDGRGYTF.

This clonotype has a count of ten or more. CDR3 amino acids: CASSLFQGNTIYF. The CDR3 DNA reads as TGTGCCAGCAGCTTATTTCAAGGAAACACCATATATTTT. This sequence joins TRBV7-3 and TRBJ1-3, with no clear D. Trimming cost V 2 bases and J 4 bases, with 6 bases left between them. CDR3 size: 13 residues. Germline V gives CDR1 SGHTA, CDR2 FQGTGA.

The chain has TRBV2 and TRBJ1-5, with D perhaps matching TRBD1 (6 bases). V was trimmed by 3 bases and J by 1 base, leaving 10 bases between them. The germline V gene has CDR1 SNHLY and CDR2 FYNNEI. This CDR3 is built from 15 residues. This CDR3 reads CASSDKDRSNQPQHF. The CDR3 DNA is TGTGCCAGCAGTGATAAAGACAGGAGCAATCAGCCCCAGCATTTT.

V and J are TRBV2 and TRBJ2-7; D remains unclear. Germline V gene data show CDR1 as SNHLY and CDR2 as FYNNEI. The CDR3 runs 14 residues. V gave up 6 bases and J gave up 2 bases, with 14 bases separating them. The CDR3: CASSLSGMPYEQYF. Written as DNA, the CDR3 is TGTGCCAGCAGCTTGTCTGGGATGCCCTACGAGCAGTACTTC.

The chain employs TRBV7-9 and TRBJ2-3; D unclear. Germline V gene data show CDR1 as SEHNR and CDR2 as FQNEAQ (reference sequence). Trimming left V 1 base short and J 7 bases short, with 6 bases between. This CDR3 is 12 amino acids long. CDR3 coding DNA: TGTGCCAGCAGCTTAGAGGCCCATACGCAGTATTTT. This translates into CASSLEAHTQYF.